This T cell receptor beta chain was sequenced during a study of blood T cell repertoires in COVID-19. Libraries were prepared by immunoSEQ multiplex PCR; TCRdb keeps only in-frame clonotypes and omits some of them. The data show around 260,000 clones, with more than 80% seen just once and around 1.1% held by the top ten. The V gene end was trimmed by 4 bases and the J gene end by 0 bases; junction bases not matched to a gene: 5. The CDR3 is 16 amino acids. The germline V gene encodes CDR1 KGHSH and CDR2 LQKENI. The chain joins TRBV18 to TRBJ2-1; 8 nucleotides agree with TRBD2. The origin of this receptor is a woman aged 25 to 45 who had recovered from COVID-19. What was sequenced was PBMCs or T cells enriched from blood (not recorded which). The CDR3 nucleotides are TGTGCCAGCTCACTAACGGGAGGGGGCTCCTACAATGAGCAGTTCTTC. Translation: CASSLTGGGSYNEQFF.